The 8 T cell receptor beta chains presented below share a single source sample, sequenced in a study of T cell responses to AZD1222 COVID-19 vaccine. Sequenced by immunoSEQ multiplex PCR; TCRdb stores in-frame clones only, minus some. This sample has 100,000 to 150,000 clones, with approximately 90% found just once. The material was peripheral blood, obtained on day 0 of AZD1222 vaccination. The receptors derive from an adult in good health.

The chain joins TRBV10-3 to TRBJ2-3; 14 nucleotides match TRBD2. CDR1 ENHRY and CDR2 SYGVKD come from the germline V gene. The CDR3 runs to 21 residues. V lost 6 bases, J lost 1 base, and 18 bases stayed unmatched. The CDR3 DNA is TGTGCCATCAGAAGAATCCTATTGACTAGCGGGGGGGCCGAGGGCACAGATACGCAGTATTTT. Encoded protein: CAIRRILLTSGGAEGTDTQYF.

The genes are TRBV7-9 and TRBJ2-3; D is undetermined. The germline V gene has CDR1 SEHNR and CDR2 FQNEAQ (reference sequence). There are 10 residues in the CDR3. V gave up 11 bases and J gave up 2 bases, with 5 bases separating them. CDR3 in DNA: TGTGCCGCGGACACAGATACGCAGTATTTT. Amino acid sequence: CAADTDTQYF.

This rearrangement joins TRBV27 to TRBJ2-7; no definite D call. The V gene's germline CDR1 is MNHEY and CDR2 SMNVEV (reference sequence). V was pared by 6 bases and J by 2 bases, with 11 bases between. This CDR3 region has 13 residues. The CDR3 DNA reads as TGTGCCAGCAGCCTTTCTTTGACCTACGAGCAGTACTTC. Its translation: CASSLSLTYEQYF.

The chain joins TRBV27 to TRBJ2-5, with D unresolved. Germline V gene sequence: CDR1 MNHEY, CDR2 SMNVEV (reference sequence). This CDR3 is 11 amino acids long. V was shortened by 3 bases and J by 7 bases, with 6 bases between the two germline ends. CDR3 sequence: CASSFKGTQYF. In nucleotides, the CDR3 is TGTGCCAGCAGTTTTAAAGGGACCCAGTACTTC.

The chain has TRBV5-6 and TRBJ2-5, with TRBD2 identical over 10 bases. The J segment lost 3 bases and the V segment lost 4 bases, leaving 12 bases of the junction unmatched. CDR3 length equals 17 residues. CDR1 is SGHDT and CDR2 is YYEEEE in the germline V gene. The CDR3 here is CASSRLAGPRGEETQYF. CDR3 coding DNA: TGTGCCAGCAGCAGACTAGCGGGCCCCCGGGGGGAAGAGACCCAGTACTTC.

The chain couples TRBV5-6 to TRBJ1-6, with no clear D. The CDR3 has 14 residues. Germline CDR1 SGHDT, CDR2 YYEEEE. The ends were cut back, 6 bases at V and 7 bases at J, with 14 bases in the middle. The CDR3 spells CASKPNALNSPLHF. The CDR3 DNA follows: TGTGCCAGCAAACCGAATGCTCTGAATTCACCCCTCCACTTT.

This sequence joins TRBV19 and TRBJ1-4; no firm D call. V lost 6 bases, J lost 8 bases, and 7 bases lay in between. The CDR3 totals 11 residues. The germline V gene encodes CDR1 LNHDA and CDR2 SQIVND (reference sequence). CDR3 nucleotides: TGTGCCAGTAGAACGGGCGAAAAACTGTTTTTT. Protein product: CASRTGEKLFF. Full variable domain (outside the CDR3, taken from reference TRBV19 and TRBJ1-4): DGGITQSPKYLFRKEGQNVTLSCEQNLNHDAMYWYRQDPGQGLRLIYYSQIVNDFQKGDIAEGYSVSREKKESFPLTVTSAQKNPTAFYLCASRTGEKLFFGSGTQLSVL.

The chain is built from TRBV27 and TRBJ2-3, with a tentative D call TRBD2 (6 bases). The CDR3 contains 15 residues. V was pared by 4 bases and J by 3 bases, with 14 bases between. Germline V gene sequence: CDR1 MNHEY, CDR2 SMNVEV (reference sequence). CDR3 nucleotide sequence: TGTGCCAGCAGTTATGGCGGGGTGAGGACAGATACGCAGTATTTT. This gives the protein CASSYGGVRTDTQYF.